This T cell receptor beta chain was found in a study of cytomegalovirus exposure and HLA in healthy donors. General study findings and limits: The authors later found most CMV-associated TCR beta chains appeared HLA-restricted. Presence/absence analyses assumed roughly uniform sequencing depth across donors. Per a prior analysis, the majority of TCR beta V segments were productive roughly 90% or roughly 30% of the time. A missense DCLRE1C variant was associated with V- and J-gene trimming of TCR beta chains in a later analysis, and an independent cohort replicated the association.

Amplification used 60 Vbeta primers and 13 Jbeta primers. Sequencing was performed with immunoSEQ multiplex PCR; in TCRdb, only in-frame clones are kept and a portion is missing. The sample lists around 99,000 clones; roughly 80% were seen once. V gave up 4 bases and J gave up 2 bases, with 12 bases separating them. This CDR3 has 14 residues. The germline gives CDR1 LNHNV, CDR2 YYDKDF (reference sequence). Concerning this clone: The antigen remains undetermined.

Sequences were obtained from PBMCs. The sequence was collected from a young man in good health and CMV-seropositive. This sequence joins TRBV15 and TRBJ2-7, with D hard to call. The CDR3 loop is CATSTTGLPYEQYF. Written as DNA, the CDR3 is TGTGCCACCAGCACGACTGGCCTGCCCTACGAGCAGTACTTC.